The 26 T cell receptor beta chains below were found in one sample sequenced in a study of T cells in Graves' hyperthyroidism and ophthalmopathy. Authors of the study amplified TCR beta CDR3 regions from RNA transcripts. The TCR CDR3 first-round RT-PCR relied on the HTBI primer set. TCRdb used MiXCR to reprocess the multiplex PCR reads, holding one entry per CDR3 protein. Of roughly 700,000 distinct CDR3 sequences listed, less than 15% are singletons. Sequencing input: blood. The receptors derive from a woman between 18 and 29 years old with Graves' hyperthyroidism.

This clonotype was counted a few times. A read error may produce the germline difference seen at one junction end. The rearrangement uses TRBV5-1 and TRBJ1-1, with D unclear. Germline assignment: CDR1 SGHRS and CDR2 YFSETQ. The CDR3 spans 15 residues. DNA of the CDR3: TGTGCCAGCAGCTCCCAGAGACTGTTGAACACTGAAGCTTTCTTT. Its translation is CASSSQRLLNTEAFF. The full variable domain, rest sourced from reference TRBV5-1 and TRBJ1-1, is KAGVTQTPRYLIKTRGQQVTLSCSPISGHRSVSWYQQTPGQGLQFLFEYFSETQRNKGNFPGRFSGRQFSNSRSEMNVSTLELGDSALYLCASSSQRLLNTEAFFGQGTRLTVV.

The chain joins TRBV7-3 to TRBJ2-5, with D possibly TRBD2 on 5 matching bases. The V gene's germline CDR1 is SGHTA and CDR2 FQGTGA. Trimming removed 2 bases at V and 5 bases at J, with 15 bases between. The CDR3 sequence is 15 residues long. The CDR3 sequence is CASSLSPGNGETQYF. CDR3 bases: TGTGCCAGCAGCTTATCTCCGGGAAACGGGGAGACCCAGTACTTC.

In its sample, this clonotype was seen many times. The rearrangement joins TRBV7-9 to TRBJ2-7; 11 positions agree with TRBD2. The germline V gene encodes CDR1 SEHNR and CDR2 FQNEAQ (reference sequence). Trimming took 1 base from V and 5 from J; bases not matched to a gene: 4. There are 15 residues in the CDR3. The CDR3 region is CASSLGLAGGNEQYF. The CDR3 coding sequence is TGTGCCAGCAGCTTAGGTCTAGCGGGAGGAAACGAGCAGTACTTC.

This clonotype came up many times. The chain has TRBV12-3 or TRBV12-4 and TRBJ2-1; TRBD2 is a possible D gene (6 bases). Trimming removed 8 bases at V and 6 bases at J, with 11 bases between. The CDR3 has 12 amino acids. CDR3 coding DNA: TGTGCCAGCTCGAAGGGAGGCAATGAGCAGTTCTTC. Encoded protein: CASSKGGNEQFF.

The chain joins TRBV7-2 to TRBJ2-1; no reliable D call. The germline V gene has CDR1 SGHTA and CDR2 FQGNSA. The CDR3 spans 14 residues. Trimming shortened V by 1 base and J by 4 bases, and 8 bases separated the two germline ends. The CDR3 DNA reads as TGTGCCAGCAGCTTAGTAGGCAGATACAATGAGCAGTTCTTC. Translated: CASSLVGRYNEQFF. Full variable domain (outside the CDR3, taken from reference TRBV7-2 and TRBJ2-1): GAGVSQSPSNKVTEKGKDVELRCDPISGHTALYWYRQSLGQGLEFLIYFQGNSAPDKSGLPSDRFSAERTGGSVSTLTIQRTQQEDSAVYLCASSLVGRYNEQFFGPGTRLTVL.

This chain joins TRBV30 and TRBJ2-7, with D perhaps TRBD1 (6 bases). Looked up from germline, CDR1 is GTSNPN and CDR2 is SVGIG (reference sequence). Trimming pared 0 bases from V and 2 bases from J, leaving 11 bases between. This CDR3 is 14 amino acids long. The CDR3 sequence: CAWSVRDTAYEQYF. CDR3 bases: TGTGCCTGGAGTGTACGGGACACCGCCTACGAGCAGTACTTC.

The rearrangement joins TRBV5-8 to TRBJ2-1; 13 bases match TRBD2. The CDR3 loop spans 16 amino acids. V shed 4 bases and J 6 bases; nucleotides not matched to a gene: 7. Germline CDR1 SGHTS, CDR2 YDEGEE. The CDR3 loop is CASSQLAGGPINEQFF. DNA for the CDR3: TGTGCCAGCAGCCAACTAGCGGGAGGGCCTATCAATGAGCAGTTCTTC.

The rearrangement uses TRBV28 and TRBJ1-2, with D tentatively TRBD1 (5 bases). The length of the CDR3 is 12 residues. Germline V lookup: CDR1 MDHEN, CDR2 SYDVKM. The V and J ends lost 4 bases and 5 bases respectively, with 8 bases between them. This chain's CDR3 is CASSSTVYGYTF. Written as DNA, the CDR3 is TGTGCCAGCAGTTCGACAGTTTATGGCTACACCTTC.

This clonotype turned up a few times. The chain combines TRBV18 with TRBJ2-2; perhaps TRBD2 as D (6 bases). This CDR3 has 16 residues. V gave up 4 bases and J gave up 3 bases, with 15 bases separating them. CDR1 is KGHSH and CDR2 is LQKENI in the germline V gene. CDR3 coding DNA: TGTGCCAGCTCACTCGCAATAGCGGAGTACACCGGGGAGCTGTTTTTT. Its translation: CASSLAIAEYTGELFF.

The chain recombines TRBV6-2 or TRBV6-3 with TRBJ2-3; tentative D call: TRBD1 (6 bases). Germline CDR1 MNHEY, CDR2 SVGEGT. Trimming took off 2 bases at V and 3 bases at J, with 12 bases between the two ends. This CDR3 is built from 15 residues. This chain's CDR3 is CASSYMGAPTDTQYF. Here the CDR3 DNA reads TGTGCCAGCAGTTACATGGGGGCTCCAACAGATACGCAGTATTTT.

The sample holds many counts of this clonotype. J is TRBJ2-3 and V is TRBV2; the D gene is possibly TRBD1 (5 bases). Trimming took 10 bases from V and 4 from J, leaving 15 bases between them. From germline, CDR1 is SNHLY and CDR2 FYNNEI. The CDR3 covers 13 residues. This CDR3 reads CATKYRNADTQYF. The CDR3, as DNA: TGTGCCACCAAATACAGGAACGCAGATACGCAGTATTTT.

V gene TRBV12-3 or TRBV12-4 combines with J gene TRBJ1-4, with D perhaps TRBD1 (6 bases). Trimming stripped 1 base from V and 8 bases from J, with 23 bases between. The CDR3 has 18 amino acids. The CDR3: CASSLVYGGVRVAEKLFF. The CDR3 DNA follows: TGTGCCAGCAGTTTAGTGTACGGGGGCGTGCGGGTTGCGGAAAAACTGTTTTTT.

This clonotype was detected a few times. V is TRBV12-3 or TRBV12-4 and J is TRBJ2-7, with D unresolved. The CDR3 is 12 amino acids. The ends were cut back, 10 bases at V and 5 bases at J, with 15 bases in the middle. CDR3 nucleotide sequence: TGTGCCAATCCTCGGTCGGTACACGAGCAGTACTTC. This encodes CANPRSVHEQYF.

This clonotype has just a few counts. The chain combines TRBV2 with TRBJ2-5; TRBD1 is a possible D gene (5 bases). The V end lost 2 bases, the J end lost 3 bases, and 22 bases lay between the germline ends. CDR3 length equals 18 residues. CDR1 SNHLY and CDR2 FYNNEI come from the germline V gene. The chain's CDR3 is CASSERGLTDLKKETQYF. CDR3 DNA sequence: TGTGCCAGCAGTGAAAGGGGTCTTACGGATCTGAAGAAAGAGACCCAGTACTTC.

This clonotype has ten or more counts. An end of the junction differs from the germline gene, which may be a read error. The chain employs TRBV12-3 or TRBV12-4 and TRBJ2-7, with 7 nucleotides matching TRBD2. The CDR3 covers 15 residues. The CDR3 region has the DNA TGTGCCAGCAGCTTAGCGGGCGGGGGCTCCTACGAGCAGTACTTC. It specifies CASSLAGGGSYEQYF.

This clonotype was found a few times. J is TRBJ2-5 and V is TRBV18; 13 bases fit TRBD2. Trimming took 5 bases from V and 1 from J; bases not matched to a gene: 10. The CDR3 length is 18 residues. The germline CDR1 and CDR2 sequences are KGHSH and LQKENI. CDR3 loop: CASSSLGLAGVGQETQYF. The CDR3 DNA sequence: TGTGCCAGCTCATCCCTCGGACTAGCGGGAGTTGGCCAAGAGACCCAGTACTTC.

The table lists this clonotype with many counts. The V gene is TRBV28, the J gene TRBJ2-2; D uncertain. Germline loops: CDR1 MDHEN, CDR2 SYDVKM. Trimming removed 6 bases at V and 4 bases at J, with 6 bases between. The CDR3 is 12 residues long. This chain's CDR3 is CASRRSTGELFF. CDR3 bases: TGTGCCAGCAGACGTAGCACCGGGGAGCTGTTTTTT.

The chain joins TRBV18 to TRBJ1-3; no reliable D call. V lost 2 bases to trimming and J lost 0 bases, with 17 bases between them. The CDR3 is 18 residues long. CDR1 is KGHSH and CDR2 is LQKENI in the germline V gene. CDR3 sequence (DNA): TGTGCCAGCTCACCAAGGCATTCACCCCCCGACTCTGGAAACACCATATATTTT. It codes for CASSPRHSPPDSGNTIYF.

Ten or more counts support this clonotype. The V gene is TRBV18, the J gene TRBJ2-1; D is unresolved. CDR3 length: 12 amino acids. Germline V gives CDR1 KGHSH, CDR2 LQKENI. V gave up 3 bases and J gave up 10 bases, with 10 bases separating them. The CDR3 DNA follows: TGTGCCAGCTCACCCCTTCAGAGAGAGCAGTTCTTC. Translated: CASSPLQREQFF.

This clonotype was found a few times. CDR3 region: CASSLPDWYTDTQYF. The CDR3 nucleotides are TGTGCCAGCAGTTTACCGGACTGGTACACAGATACGCAGTATTTT. This chain links TRBV28 with TRBJ2-3, with TRBD2 as a possible D gene (5 bases). The germline CDR1 and CDR2 sequences are MDHEN and SYDVKM. The V gene lost 2 bases and the J gene lost 2 bases, with 11 bases spanning the gap. The CDR3 is 15 residues long. Supplemented by reference TRBV28 and TRBJ2-3, the full variable domain reads DVKVTQSSRYLVKRTGEKVFLECVQDMDHENMFWYRQDPGLGLRLIYFSYDVKMKEKGDIPEGYSVSREKKERFSLILESASTNQTSMYLCASSLPDWYTDTQYFGPGTRLTVL.

The chain links TRBV5-1 to TRBJ1-2; 7 bases are a match to TRBD1. V gave up 1 base and J gave up 7 bases; unmatched junction bases: 4. Germline CDR1 and CDR2: SGHRS and YFSETQ. The CDR3 has 13 amino acids. CDR3 sequence: CASSLPGGGGYTF. The CDR3 nucleotides read TGCGCCAGCAGCTTGCCAGGGGGAGGTGGCTACACCTTC.

This clonotype was detected many times. The chain employs TRBV28 and TRBJ2-1; D possibly corresponds to TRBD2 (7 bases). V dropped 8 bases and J dropped 7 bases, with 21 bases sitting between them. The CDR3 runs 15 residues. Germline V gene sequence: CDR1 MDHEN, CDR2 SYDVKM. As DNA, the CDR3 is TGTGCCAGCTTCCCGGGGGGCACCAGGCCAAATGAGCAGTTCTTC. Residues: CASFPGGTRPNEQFF.

This clonotype has a handful of counts. The rearrangement uses TRBV5-1 and TRBJ1-3; TRBD1 agrees at 10 bases. CDR3 length: 14 residues. From germline, CDR1 is SGHRS and CDR2 YFSETQ. V trimming: 4 bases; J trimming: 6 bases; junction bases outside the gene matches: 4. CDR3 nucleotides: TGCGCCAGCAGCCCCGGGACAGGGGAAAACACCATATATTTT. Its translation is CASSPGTGENTIYF.

For the CDR3, the DNA is TGTGCCAGCAGCCAAGTGTTTCCATACAATGAGCAGTTCTTC. This encodes CASSQVFPYNEQFF. V gene TRBV14 combines with J gene TRBJ2-1; no clear D. The CDR3 totals 14 residues. Germline lookup yields CDR1 SGHDN and CDR2 FVKESK. V lost 1 base to trimming and J lost 4 bases, with 8 bases between them.

This clonotype was detected ten times or more. This chain connects TRBV20-1 to TRBJ2-5, with TRBD2 identical over 9 bases. The CDR3 has 13 amino acids. V lost 5 bases, J lost 1 base, and 2 bases stayed unmatched. Germline CDR1 reads DFQATT; CDR2 reads SNEGSKA (reference sequence). The CDR3 spells CSAPSGTQETQYF. CDR3 nucleotide sequence: TGCAGTGCTCCTAGCGGGACCCAAGAGACCCAGTACTTC.

This clonotype was counted ten times or more. This chain connects TRBV12-3 or TRBV12-4 to TRBJ1-1; D is perhaps TRBD1 (5 bases). The V gene lost 5 bases and the J gene lost 2 bases, with 12 bases spanning the gap. The CDR3 is 14 residues long. The CDR3 loop reads CASSPRTHNTEAFF. The CDR3 DNA reads as TGTGCCAGCAGTCCTCGGACACATAACACTGAAGCTTTCTTT.